These 5 T cell receptor beta chains were all obtained from the same sample, sequenced in a study of naive and memory T cell subsets. Study observations and caveats: Naive repertoires, especially CD8, held a few larger clonotypes, possibly memory cells re-expressing CD45RA.

Antigens for these TCRs are unknown. An equimolar mix of two oligonucleotides served as the beta constant-region primer for TRBC1 and TRBC2. Nested alpha and beta constant-region primers with the SP2 primer drove four PCR rounds on ligated cDNA. TCRdb independently ran MiXCR on the UMI-ligation and nested PCR reads; one entry per CDR3 protein. The sample yields approximately 150,000 distinct CDR3 sequences, under 25% seen once. Material for sequencing was naive CD4+ T cells from blood. All receptors come from a human donor in good health.

The chain employs TRBV28 and TRBJ1-2; D not certain. Per the germline V gene, CDR1 is MDHEN and CDR2 is SYDVKM. This CDR3 is 11 amino acids long. V lost 3 bases and J lost 5, with 4 bases in between. For the CDR3, the DNA is TGTGCCAGCAGTTTTCGGTATGGCTACACCTTC. Protein sequence: CASSFRYGYTF.

This clonotype was seen a few times. The chain has TRBV20-1 and TRBJ2-5, with 7 nucleotides matching TRBD1. The germline gives CDR1 DFQATT, CDR2 SNEGSKA (reference sequence). After removal of 3 bases from V and 3 bases from J, the junction contained 1 base not matched to a gene. This CDR3 has 12 amino acids. The CDR3 sequence is CSARTGKETQYF. The CDR3 coding sequence is TGCAGTGCTAGGACAGGGAAAGAGACCCAGTACTTC.

The chain has TRBV6-5 and TRBJ1-2; a weak D match, TRBD1 (6 bases). There are 15 residues in the CDR3. V dropped 7 bases and J dropped 2 bases, with 17 bases sitting between them. From germline, CDR1 is MNHEY and CDR2 SVGAGI. CDR3 amino acids: CASTVLVGGNYGYTF. DNA for the CDR3: TGTGCCAGCACCGTACTAGTCGGGGGCAACTATGGCTACACCTTC.

The gene calls are TRBV9 and TRBJ1-3; TRBD1 might be the D (5 bases). This CDR3 is built from 16 residues. The V end was cut by 4 bases, the J end by 2 bases, with 16 bases between. Germline V gives CDR1 SGDLS, CDR2 YYNGEE. The DNA of the CDR3 is TGTGCCAGCAGCCCTGGGGGATCAGGAACTGGAAACACCATATATTTT. Translation gives CASSPGGSGTGNTIYF.

The V call is TRBV23-1, the J call TRBJ2-3, with D possibly matching TRBD1 (5 bases). TRBV23-1 is an open reading frame whose function is uncertain. The CDR3 runs 14 residues. V shed 8 bases and J shed 0 bases, with 12 bases lying between them. In nucleotides, the CDR3 is TGCGCCAGCCATACAGGAGCTAGCACAGATACGCAGTATTTT. It encodes CASHTGASTDTQYF.